The 14 T cell receptor beta chains presented below share a single source sample, sequenced in a study of blood T cells in healthy people across ages. For the second PCR, which ran for about 7 to 11 cycles, a sample-barcoded 5' primer and a J-beta primer mix were used. TCRdb re-derived calls from the 5' RACE reads in MiXCR, one entry per CDR3 protein. The repertoire holds some 1.5 million distinct CDR3 sequences, with 25% to 30% as singletons. Sequencing input: blood. These receptors were collected from a woman aged 25-40 years in good health.

CDR3 nucleotides: TGTGCCAGCAGCACCCGGTCAGGGGTGAACAATGAGCAGTTCTTC. This encodes CASSTRSGVNNEQFF. This chain uses TRBV28 with TRBJ2-1, with D maybe TRBD1 (6 bases). V was shortened by 6 bases and J by 5 bases, with 17 bases between the two germline ends. CDR1 is MDHEN and CDR2 is SYDVKM in the germline V gene. This CDR3 is built from 15 residues.

CDR3 loop: CASSYGLAGGGYEQYF. Here the CDR3 DNA reads TGTGCCAGCAGTTACGGACTAGCCGGGGGGGGCTACGAGCAGTACTTC. V gene TRBV6-5 combines with J gene TRBJ2-7, with TRBD2 matching 8 bases. CDR3 size: 16 residues. The V gene's germline CDR1 is MNHEY and CDR2 SVGAGI. With V trimmed by 2 bases and J by 3 bases, 9 bases remained unmatched.

The V gene is TRBV12-3 or TRBV12-4, the J gene TRBJ1-2; D gene ambiguous. The CDR3 is made up of 15 amino acids. V lost 3 bases, J lost 4 bases, and 15 bases lay in between. CDR3 sequence (DNA): TGTGCCAGCAGTTTCGGGTCCGAATTTCTCTATGGCTACACCTTC. Residues: CASSFGSEFLYGYTF.

This clonotype was observed a handful of times. The chain joins TRBV2 to TRBJ1-3, with 7 bases identical to TRBD1. The J segment lost 3 bases and the V segment lost 8 bases, leaving 4 bases of the junction unmatched. This CDR3 region has 13 residues. Per the germline V gene, CDR1 is SNHLY and CDR2 is FYNNEI. This CDR3 reads CASCRDSGNTIYF. The CDR3 DNA reads as TGTGCCAGCTGCCGGGACAGTGGAAACACCATATATTTT.

This clonotype appeared many times. V is TRBV29-1 and J is TRBJ2-4; D is unresolved. Germline CDR1 SQVTM, CDR2 ANQGSEA. The CDR3 totals 12 residues. With 6 bases removed from V and 6 bases from J, the gap between germline ends came to 12 bases. CDR3 in amino acids: CSVFPPGNIQYF. The CDR3 region has the DNA TGCAGCGTCTTCCCCCCCGGAAACATTCAGTACTTC.

V and J are TRBV7-6 and TRBJ2-5, with D perhaps given as TRBD1 or TRBD2 (6 bases each). Germline V CDR1 and CDR2: SGHVS, FNYEAQ. The CDR3 spans 15 residues. Trimming stripped 6 bases from V and 3 bases from J, with 17 bases between. CDR3 in amino acids: CASRDRGPDKETQYF. The CDR3 DNA sequence: TGTGCCAGCAGGGATCGGGGGCCGGATAAAGAGACCCAGTACTTC.

V is TRBV30 and J is TRBJ2-5; the D gene is possibly TRBD2 (7 bases). The CDR3 has 15 residues. Deletions cut 0 bases from V and 4 bases from J, with 15 bases between. Per the germline V gene, CDR1 is GTSNPN and CDR2 is SVGIG (reference sequence). CDR3 coding DNA: TGTGCCTGGAGTGTAAACGGGGGGCGAGGAGAGACCCAGTACTTC. Its translation: CAWSVNGGRGETQYF.

The chain links TRBV20-1 to TRBJ2-3; D is undetermined. The V end lost 4 bases, the J end lost 0 bases, and 14 bases lay between the germline ends. The CDR3 covers 15 residues. Germline V lookup: CDR1 DFQATT, CDR2 SNEGSKA (reference sequence). CDR3 sequence (DNA): TGCAGTGCTATAAACCGGTTAATAAGCACAGATACGCAGTATTTT. Translation gives CSAINRLISTDTQYF.

There are a few counts of this clonotype. This sequence joins TRBV9 and TRBJ2-7; D is perhaps TRBD2 (5 bases). The CDR3 consists of 15 residues. V lost 0 bases, J lost 2 bases, and 12 bases lay in between. CDR1 and CDR2 (germline): SGDLS, YYNGEE. CDR3 amino acids: CASSVDEGSTYEQYF. CDR3 DNA: TGTGCCAGCAGCGTAGACGAGGGCTCGACCTACGAGCAGTACTTC.

V gene TRBV6-1 combines with J gene TRBJ2-1, with D perhaps assigned TRBD1 or TRBD2 (7 bases each). CDR1 MNHNS and CDR2 SASEGT come from the germline V gene. V lost 3 bases, J lost 8 bases, and 14 bases lay in between. This CDR3 has 14 residues. The CDR3, as DNA: TGTGCCAGCAGTGACCAACAGGGGAGGGATGAGCAGTTCTTC. It codes for CASSDQQGRDEQFF.

This clonotype was seen ten or more times. CDR3 nucleotide sequence: TGTGCCATCAGGGGAACGGGGGTCCAAGAGACCCAGTACTTC. It codes for CAIRGTGVQETQYF. V usage is TRBV10-3 and J usage is TRBJ2-5, with D possibly TRBD2 on 6 matching bases. The V end lost 6 bases, the J end lost 1 base, and 12 bases lay between the germline ends. Germline V CDR1 and CDR2: ENHRY, SYGVKD. The CDR3 runs to 14 residues.

This clonotype appeared a few times. J is TRBJ1-5 and V is TRBV5-1; D may be TRBD1 (5 bases). From germline, CDR1 is SGHRS and CDR2 YFSETQ. V lost 3 bases, J lost 5 bases, and 12 bases lay in between. This CDR3 is 14 amino acids long. Written as DNA, the CDR3 is TGCGCCAGCAGCTGGGACCTGACTGATCAGCCCCAGCATTTT. Translation gives CASSWDLTDQPQHF.

The rearrangement links TRBV5-6 to TRBJ1-5, with TRBD1 identical over 7 bases. The length of the CDR3 is 16 residues. The germline gives CDR1 SGHDT, CDR2 YYEEEE. The V and J ends lost 2 bases and 2 bases, in that order; junction bases with no gene match: 7. In DNA form, the CDR3 reads TGTGCCAGCAGCTTAGCCACAGGGGCTGGCAATCAGCCCCAGCATTTT. Its translation is CASSLATGAGNQPQHF.

This clonotype occurred a few times. The chain recombines TRBV5-1 with TRBJ2-4, with TRBD1 identical over 10 bases. The DNA end is a closer match to TRBJ2-7, so the J assignment may be wrong. This CDR3 is built from 12 residues. The germline CDR1 and CDR2 sequences are SGHRS and YFSETQ. This CDR3 reads CASSWDRGEQYF. The CDR3 DNA reads as TGCGCCAGCAGTTGGGACAGGGGCGAGCAGTACTTC.